One sample yielded the 9 T cell receptor beta chains listed below, sequenced in a study of T cell responses to AZD1222 COVID-19 vaccine. TCRdb's table, derived via immunoSEQ multiplex PCR, lists solely in-frame clones and lacks some. The data hold about 150,000 clones, with approximately 90% observed a single time. This sample comprised peripheral blood, obtained 28 days after the second AZD1222 dose. These receptors came from an adult who received the AZD1222 COVID-19 vaccine.

V usage is TRBV28 and J usage is TRBJ1-1; no clear D. The germline V and J ends were trimmed by 2 bases and 1 base, with 8 bases remaining between them. The CDR3 contains 14 residues. Germline loops: CDR1 MDHEN, CDR2 SYDVKM. The CDR3 nucleotides are TGTGCCAGCAGTTTAGGCTGGGGGAACACTGAAGCTTTCTTT. The encoded protein is CASSLGWGNTEAFF.

The V and J genes are TRBV19 and TRBJ2-1, with 10 bases identical to TRBD1. The CDR3 has 14 residues. The trim removed 10 bases at V and 3 bases at J, leaving 6 bases unmatched. Germline V CDR1 and CDR2: LNHDA, SQIVND (reference sequence). The DNA of the CDR3 is TGTGCCACCGCGGACAGGGGGTACTACAATGAGCAGTTCTTC. It translates to CATADRGYYNEQFF.

CDR3 DNA: TGTGCCAGCAGTCCCGGGACTACCTACGAGCAGTACTTC. Translation gives CASSPGTTYEQYF. The chain is built from TRBV6-2 or TRBV6-3 and TRBJ2-7; 7 nucleotides match TRBD2. J gave up 2 bases and V 5 bases, and 3 bases lay outside the gene matches. Per the germline V gene, CDR1 is MNHEY and CDR2 is SVGEGT. The CDR3 has 13 residues.

The V gene is TRBV6-2 or TRBV6-3, the J gene TRBJ2-5, with D unclear. The CDR3 extends over 12 amino acids. The V gene lost 8 bases and the J gene lost 2 bases, with 9 bases spanning the gap. Germline V gene data show CDR1 as MNHEY and CDR2 as SVGEGT. This CDR3 is CASRRGQETQYF. The CDR3 DNA sequence: TGTGCCAGCCGCCGAGGTCAAGAGACCCAGTACTTC.

The J gene is TRBJ1-5, the V gene TRBV19; 7 bases fit TRBD1. The V segment lost 7 bases and the J segment 6 bases; nucleotides outside the gene matches: 6. The CDR3 runs 13 residues. Germline assignment: CDR1 LNHDA and CDR2 SQIVND (reference sequence). DNA of the CDR3: TGTGCCAGTAACGACAGGGAGAGTCAGCCCCAGCATTTT. This translates into CASNDRESQPQHF.

The CDR3 DNA follows: TGTGCCAGCAGCCAAGACTTGGCCGGAAACACCATATATTTT. This translates into CASSQDLAGNTIYF. V usage is TRBV14 and J usage is TRBJ1-3, with D unclear. CDR1 and CDR2 (germline): SGHDN, FVKESK. The V and J ends lost 0 bases and 4 bases respectively, with 7 bases between them. This CDR3 contains 14 residues.

The rearrangement joins TRBV2 to TRBJ2-2; 12 bases line up with TRBD2. Looked up from germline, CDR1 is SNHLY and CDR2 is FYNNEI. The CDR3 totals 16 residues. With 6 bases clipped from V and 4 bases from J, the junction kept 6 bases outside the gene matches. The CDR3 loop reads CASRGPSGGGTGELFF. CDR3 DNA sequence: TGTGCCAGCAGGGGCCCTAGCGGGGGGGGCACCGGGGAGCTGTTTTTT.

DNA for the CDR3: TGTGCCAGCAGTCCGGCTGCTAGCTATGGCTACACCTTC. This encodes CASSPAASYGYTF. The rearrangement links TRBV6-5 to TRBJ1-2; D gene ambiguous. Germline V CDR1 and CDR2: MNHEY, SVGAGI. The CDR3 runs to 13 residues. Trimming cost V 5 bases and J 4 bases, with 11 bases left between them.

V gene TRBV12-3 or TRBV12-4 combines with J gene TRBJ1-1; D is ambiguous. The germline V and J ends were trimmed by 1 base and 4 bases, with 7 bases remaining between them. CDR3 size: 13 residues. CDR3 coding DNA: TGTGCCAGCAGTTTAGGAGCGGGCACTGAAGCTTTCTTT. It yields the protein CASSLGAGTEAFF.